A single sample gave rise to the 18 T cell receptor beta chains below, sequenced in a study of shared clonotypes between healthy human individuals. The assay was immunoSEQ multiplex PCR, and TCRdb's table has in-frame clones only and misses some. The sample consists of roughly 1,000,000 clones, roughly 74% of them appearing once. Specimen: memory CD4+ T cells from PBMCs. Documented subset: CD45RA-negative fraction. The receptors here all came from a man younger than 35 in good health. Some clones in this sample may be carry-over from other donors' samples.

This sequence joins TRBV27 and TRBJ1-4; D is unresolved. The CDR3 has 13 amino acids. V lost 6 bases to trimming and J lost 4 bases, with 9 bases between them. The germline CDR1 and CDR2 sequences are MNHEY and SMNVEV (reference sequence). The CDR3, as DNA: TGTGCCAGCAGGGGCGCTGGTAATGAAAAACTGTTTTTT. It is translated as CASRGAGNEKLFF.

The J gene is TRBJ1-6, the V gene TRBV7-2; D unclear. Trimming stripped 1 base from V and 8 bases from J, with 15 bases between. CDR3 size: 16 residues. Germline V gene lookup returns CDR1 SGHTA and CDR2 FQGNSA. CDR3 loop: CASSLEIKRGYSPLHF. For the CDR3, the DNA is TGTGCCAGCAGCTTAGAGATAAAAAGAGGGTATTCACCCCTCCACTTT.

The table lists this clone with a few counts. This rearrangement joins TRBV5-4 to TRBJ1-4; a possible D gene is TRBD1 (6 bases). Germline loops: CDR1 SGHNT, CDR2 YYREEE (reference sequence). This CDR3 is built from 15 residues. Trimming removed 4 bases at V and 4 bases at J, with 14 bases between. The CDR3 protein is CASSPKTGNNEKLFF. CDR3 DNA: TGTGCCAGCAGCCCTAAGACAGGAAATAATGAAAAACTGTTTTTT.

The chain uses TRBV7-2 and TRBJ1-6, with D maybe TRBD1 (5 bases). The CDR3 is 14 residues long. V was shortened by 5 bases and J by 6 bases, with 11 bases between the two germline ends. The germline V gene has CDR1 SGHTA and CDR2 FQGNSA. CDR3 loop: CASSGPGGNSPLHF. The CDR3 coding sequence is TGTGCCAGCAGCGGACCGGGGGGTAATTCACCCCTCCACTTT.

This clone was observed a handful of times. The V call is TRBV28, the J call TRBJ2-7; perhaps TRBD1 as D (5 bases). The CDR3 has 14 residues. V lost 3 bases and J lost 1, with 10 bases in between. Germline V gene data show CDR1 as MDHEN and CDR2 as SYDVKM. In DNA form, the CDR3 reads TGTGCCAGCAGTTTTCTAGGGGCTTCCTACGAGCAGTACTTC. The encoded protein is CASSFLGASYEQYF.

The chain employs TRBV7-7 and TRBJ2-1, with a tentative D call TRBD1 (5 bases). In germline, CDR1 is SSHAT, CDR2 FNYEAQ (reference sequence). V was clipped by 5 bases and J by 5 bases, with 13 bases between them. The length of the CDR3 is 14 residues. The DNA for the CDR3 is TGTGCCAGCAGCCAAACAAGACAGCACAATGAGCAGTTCTTC. Translation: CASSQTRQHNEQFF.

This chain connects TRBV7-6 to TRBJ2-2; maybe TRBD1 (6 bases). Per germline, CDR1 SGHVS and CDR2 FNYEAQ. V lost 5 bases and J 5 bases, leaving 9 bases between the germline ends. The CDR3 is 13 amino acids. CDR3 residues: CASSARGTGELFF. The CDR3 DNA sequence: TGTGCCAGCAGCGCTAGGGGGACCGGGGAGCTGTTTTTT.

This chain uses TRBV27 with TRBJ2-1; D may be TRBD2 (8 bases). CDR1 is MNHEY, CDR2 SMNVEV, per germline (reference sequence). The CDR3 consists of 16 residues. The V end was cut by 3 bases, the J end by 6 bases, with 18 bases between. CDR3 bases: TGTGCCAGCAGTTTTTTAGCGGGACAGAGATCCAATGAGCAGTTCTTC. The encoded protein is CASSFLAGQRSNEQFF.

Here the CDR3 DNA reads TGTGCCAGCTCCCTAGGACAGGGGGTCAAAAACATTCAGTACTTC. Encoded protein: CASSLGQGVKNIQYF. The rearrangement uses TRBV18 and TRBJ2-4; 10 bases align to TRBD1. This CDR3 spans 15 amino acids. Trimming cost V 6 bases and J 3 bases; bases outside gene matches: 5. Per the germline V gene, CDR1 is KGHSH and CDR2 is LQKENI.

V is TRBV2 and J is TRBJ2-7; 8 bases align to TRBD1. V lost 7 bases to trimming and J lost 3 bases; unmatched junction nucleotides: 8. Germline V gene data show CDR1 as SNHLY and CDR2 as FYNNEI. The CDR3 consists of 14 residues. Written as DNA, the CDR3 is TGTGCCAGCAAAAACCGGGACAGGAGCTACGAGCAGTACTTC. Translation: CASKNRDRSYEQYF. Together with reference TRBV2 and TRBJ2-7, the CDR3 gives the full variable domain: EPEVTQTPSHQVTQMGQEVILRCVPISNHLYFYWYRQILGQKVEFLVSFYNNEISEKSEIFDDQFSVERPDGSNFTLKIRSTKLEDSAMYFCASKNRDRSYEQYFGPGTRLTVT.

The rearrangement links TRBV29-1 to TRBJ2-5; 8 bases agree with TRBD1. There are 12 residues in the CDR3. The germline gives CDR1 SQVTM, CDR2 ANQGSEA. J gave up 5 bases and V 6 bases, and 5 bases lay outside the gene matches. In DNA form, the CDR3 reads TGCAGCGTGCTGACAGGGGTGGAGACCCAGTACTTC. This codes for CSVLTGVETQYF. The complete variable domain, with remaining parts taken from reference TRBV29-1 and TRBJ2-5, reads SAVISQKPSRDICQRGTSLTIQCQVDSQVTMMFWYRQQPGQSLTLIATANQGSEATYESGFVIDKFPISRPNLTFSTLTVSNMSPEDSSIYLCSVLTGVETQYFGPGTRLLVL.

J is TRBJ1-1 and V is TRBV28; D may be TRBD1 (5 bases). Germline-derived CDR1 and CDR2 are MDHEN and SYDVKM. Trimming took 6 bases from V and 6 from J, leaving 20 bases between them. The CDR3 extends over 15 amino acids. CDR3 amino acids: CASSSATASGPEAFF. Here the CDR3 DNA reads TGTGCCAGCAGCTCAGCGACGGCCTCAGGGCCTGAAGCTTTCTTT.

The rearrangement uses TRBV5-6 and TRBJ2-5; D is undetermined. The CDR3 consists of 13 residues. CDR1 and CDR2 from the germline V gene are SGHDT and YYEEEE. Deletions cut 0 bases from V and 5 bases from J, with 8 bases between. The CDR3 sequence is CASSLGAWETQYF. For the CDR3, the DNA is TGTGCCAGCAGCTTGGGGGCCTGGGAGACCCAGTACTTC.

The chain couples TRBV29-1 to TRBJ2-5; D ambiguous. The CDR3 is 10 residues long. Trimming stripped 5 bases from V and 3 bases from J, with 4 bases between. Germline CDR1 reads SQVTM; CDR2 reads ANQGSEA. Written as DNA, the CDR3 is TGCAGCGTTTGGGAAGAGACCCAGTACTTC. The encoded protein is CSVWEETQYF.

This clone appeared once. The rearrangement links TRBV5-1 to TRBJ1-5; D is unclear. Trimming cost V 0 bases and J 0 bases, with 7 bases left between them. This CDR3 spans 15 amino acids. The germline V gene encodes CDR1 SGHRS and CDR2 YFSETQ. This CDR3 reads CASSLDGPSNQPQHF. As DNA, the CDR3 is TGCGCCAGCAGCTTGGACGGCCCTAGCAATCAGCCCCAGCATTTT.

V and J are TRBV7-2 and TRBJ2-3; perhaps TRBD1 as D (6 bases). Per the germline V gene, CDR1 is SGHTA and CDR2 is FQGNSA. The CDR3 loop spans 15 amino acids. V gave up 2 bases and J gave up 0 bases, with 9 bases separating them. The CDR3 is CASSLQGSSTDTQYF. The CDR3 region has the DNA TGTGCCAGCAGCTTACAGGGGTCTAGCACAGATACGCAGTATTTT.

Only a few counts were recorded for this clone. The chain links TRBV27 to TRBJ1-1; D is perhaps TRBD1 (6 bases). Trimming stripped 7 bases from V and 5 bases from J, with 11 bases between. The V gene's germline CDR1 is MNHEY and CDR2 SMNVEV (reference sequence). The CDR3 contains 12 residues. The CDR3 bases are TGTGCCAGCAAGAGGGGGAATACTGAAGCTTTCTTT. This translates into CASKRGNTEAFF.

The V and J genes are TRBV5-1 and TRBJ2-2; weak D call: TRBD1 (5 bases). With 3 bases removed from V and 6 bases from J, the gap between germline ends came to 9 bases. The CDR3 totals 13 residues. Germline V lookup: CDR1 SGHRS, CDR2 YFSETQ. This chain's CDR3 is CASSSDSPGELFF. Written as DNA, the CDR3 is TGCGCCAGCAGCTCCGACAGTCCCGGGGAGCTGTTTTTT.